Below, 18 T cell receptor beta chains from the same sample are listed, as sequenced in a study of vaccination and CD4 T cells after COVID-19 (dated by TCRdb to the early 2020s). Library preparation used PCR. The sequencer listed for this sample is Illumina iSeq 100. TCR sequencing of DNA from cultured CD4+ T cells used the Oncomine TCR Beta short-read assay at the Johns Hopkins FTIC core. TCRdb redid the processing of the public reads, applying fastp at Q25 and MiXCR, and retained in-frame beta chains. Entries are consolidated by CDR3 protein sequence, retaining the most common genes and DNA. The sample table holds approximately 15,000 distinct CDR3 sequences, of which about 53% were seen once. Around 4.2% of the sample is taken by the ten largest. These receptors' targets are unknown. What the treatment or condition label conveys for this sample: approximately 10-day PBMC culture with coronavirus spike peptide pools or control peptides (ViraFEST assay).

The sequencing here drew on CD4+ T cells from blood, cultured in vitro, taken before SARS-CoV-2 vaccination. Receptors were obtained from a human donor who had recovered from COVID-19.

The V gene is TRBV6-5, the J gene TRBJ2-7, with no clear D. The CDR3 sequence is 11 residues long. The ends were cut back, 4 bases at V and 4 bases at J, with 5 bases in the middle. Per the germline V gene, CDR1 is MNHEY and CDR2 is SVGAGI. The CDR3 nucleotides are TGTGCCAGCAGTTCCAAGTACGAGCAGTACTTC. Its translation is CASSSKYEQYF.

A few counts support this clonotype. V usage is TRBV2 and J usage is TRBJ1-6; 9 bases agree with TRBD1. Germline-derived CDR1 and CDR2 are SNHLY and FYNNEI. The junction had 4 bases not matched to a gene; V was cut back by 3 bases and J by 4 bases. CDR3 size: 16 residues. The CDR3 protein is CASSDGDRGYNSPLHF. The CDR3 DNA follows: TGTGCCAGCAGTGACGGCGACAGGGGGTATAATTCACCCCTCCACTTT.

V usage is TRBV4-3 and J usage is TRBJ1-1; D unclear. The CDR3 has 16 amino acids. With 1 base removed from V and 3 bases from J, the gap between germline ends came to 15 bases. Looked up from germline, CDR1 is LGHNA and CDR2 is YSLEER. CDR3 bases: TGCGCCAGCAGCCAAGCTAGGGCTAACCTTGACACTGAAGCTTTCTTT. Its translation: CASSQARANLDTEAFF.

This clonotype has just a few counts. The chain links TRBV6-2 or TRBV6-3 to TRBJ2-5; 8 bases line up with TRBD1. The germline V gene encodes CDR1 MNHEY and CDR2 SVGEGT. CDR3 size: 14 residues. After removal of 7 bases from V and 5 bases from J, the junction contained 9 bases not matched to a gene. In nucleotides, the CDR3 is TGTGCCAGCACCAAAGGACAGGGTAGGGAGACCCAGTACTTC. It translates to CASTKGQGRETQYF.

The V call is TRBV28, the J call TRBJ1-1; D is uncertain. Trimming stripped 7 bases from V and 0 bases from J, with 12 bases between. This CDR3 has 14 residues. Germline lookup yields CDR1 MDHEN and CDR2 SYDVKM. The CDR3 nucleotides are TGTGCCAGCAACTTTGGAGGGATGAACACTGAAGCTTTCTTT. This encodes CASNFGGMNTEAFF.

There are a few counts of this clonotype. The rearrangement links TRBV19 to TRBJ1-2; TRBD1 matches 8 bases. The length of the CDR3 is 16 residues. V gave up 5 bases and J gave up 3 bases; unmatched junction bases: 11. Per the germline V gene, CDR1 is LNHDA and CDR2 is SQIVND (reference sequence). The CDR3 sequence is CASSSRTGPPDYGYTF. CDR3 bases: TGTGCCAGTAGTTCCCGGACAGGGCCACCTGACTATGGCTACACCTTC. Supplemented by reference TRBV19 and TRBJ1-2, the full variable domain reads DGGITQSPKYLFRKEGQNVTLSCEQNLNHDAMYWYRQDPGQGLRLIYYSQIVNDFQKGDIAEGYSVSREKKESFPLTVTSAQKNPTAFYLCASSSRTGPPDYGYTFGSGTRLTVV.

J is TRBJ2-7 and V is TRBV20-1; TRBD1 agrees at 10 bases. Germline-derived CDR1 and CDR2 are DFQATT and SNEGSKA (reference sequence). The CDR3 runs 15 residues. V shed 4 bases and J 5 bases; nucleotides not matched to a gene: 11. The CDR3 reads CSAKPPGQGMHEQYF. The CDR3 region has the DNA TGCAGTGCTAAACCCCCGGGACAGGGGATGCACGAGCAGTACTTC.

CDR3 sequence: CASSQDSVGDSPLHF. The CDR3 DNA sequence: TGCGCCAGCAGCCAAGATAGCGTAGGGGATTCACCCCTCCACTTT. The gene calls are TRBV4-3 and TRBJ1-6, with a weak D call TRBD1 (5 bases). The CDR3 is 15 amino acids. Trimming removed 0 bases from V and 8 bases from J, with 11 bases in between. Per germline, CDR1 LGHNA and CDR2 YSLEER.

This clonotype turned up a few times. The V and J genes are TRBV19 and TRBJ1-5; D not resolved. V was clipped by 5 bases and J by 5 bases, with 10 bases between them. The CDR3 is 13 residues long. Germline V CDR1 and CDR2: LNHDA, SQIVND (reference sequence). The CDR3 nucleotides are TGTGCCAGTAGTGAAGGGCCGCATCAGCCCCAGCATTTT. Its translation is CASSEGPHQPQHF. The full variable domain, rest sourced from reference TRBV19 and TRBJ1-5, is DGGITQSPKYLFRKEGQNVTLSCEQNLNHDAMYWYRQDPGQGLRLIYYSQIVNDFQKGDIAEGYSVSREKKESFPLTVTSAQKNPTAFYLCASSEGPHQPQHFGDGTRLSIL.

V usage is TRBV2 and J usage is TRBJ1-4, with D possibly matching TRBD1 (5 bases). Germline V gene sequence: CDR1 SNHLY, CDR2 FYNNEI. V gave up 5 bases and J gave up 12 bases, with 13 bases separating them. The CDR3 has 12 residues. The CDR3 nucleotides are TGTGCCAGCAGTCCCCGACAGAGGGAACTGTTTTTT. It codes for CASSPRQRELFF.

This sequence joins TRBV20-1 and TRBJ1-5, with TRBD1 matching 10 bases. Germline V gene lookup returns CDR1 DFQATT and CDR2 SNEGSKA (reference sequence). This CDR3 spans 17 amino acids. With V trimmed by 1 base and J by 0 bases, 6 bases remained unmatched. This CDR3 is CSARVGTGVGSNQPQHF. The CDR3 DNA sequence: TGCAGTGCTAGAGTGGGGACAGGGGTCGGTAGCAATCAGCCCCAGCATTTT.

This clonotype has just a few counts. The chain uses TRBV7-2 and TRBJ2-7; D unclear. V was pared by 5 bases and J by 2 bases, with 16 bases between. The CDR3 is 15 residues long. Germline values: CDR1 SGHTA, CDR2 FQGNSA. CDR3 coding DNA: TGTGCCAGCAGCCGAGTAAAGGCATTAACCTACGAGCAGTACTTC. Protein sequence: CASSRVKALTYEQYF.

This sequence joins TRBV29-1 and TRBJ1-1; D possibly corresponds to TRBD1 (5 bases). Germline CDR1 reads SQVTM; CDR2 reads ANQGSEA. V was cut by 3 bases and J by 4 bases, with 12 bases left in between. The CDR3 extends over 13 amino acids. The CDR3 DNA is TGCAGCGTTGACGGGGTGGGGCTCACTGAAGCTTTCTTT. It specifies CSVDGVGLTEAFF.

The V call is TRBV7-2, the J call TRBJ2-7; 7 positions match TRBD2. The J segment lost 5 bases and the V segment lost 5 bases, leaving 12 bases of the junction unmatched. Germline CDR1 and CDR2: SGHTA and FQGNSA. The CDR3 sequence is 15 residues long. In nucleotides, the CDR3 is TGTGCCAGCAGCCCCTTTCGGAGGGAGGGGAACGAGCAGTACTTC. This gives the protein CASSPFRREGNEQYF. Full variable domain (missing parts from reference TRBV7-2 and TRBJ2-7): GAGVSQSPSNKVTEKGKDVELRCDPISGHTALYWYRQSLGQGLEFLIYFQGNSAPDKSGLPSDRFSAERTGGSVSTLTIQRTQQEDSAVYLCASSPFRREGNEQYFGPGTRLTVT.

The chain employs TRBV7-3 and TRBJ2-1, with D possibly TRBD2 on 6 matching bases. V was shortened by 5 bases and J by 0 bases, with 14 bases between the two germline ends. The CDR3 totals 16 residues. Germline V gives CDR1 SGHTA, CDR2 FQGTGA. The CDR3 spells CASSPRTTRSYNEQFF. The CDR3 coding sequence is TGTGCCAGCAGCCCCCGGACTACCCGCTCCTACAATGAGCAGTTCTTC. Full variable domain (remainder filled in from reference TRBV7-3 and TRBJ2-1): GAGVSQTPSNKVTEKGKYVELRCDPISGHTALYWYRQSLGQGPEFLIYFQGTGAADDSGLPNDRFFAVRPEGSVSTLKIQRTERGDSAVYLCASSPRTTRSYNEQFFGPGTRLTVL.

This clonotype has only a few counts. The chain combines TRBV27 with TRBJ2-3; perhaps D is TRBD1 or TRBD2 (5 bases each). Germline V gene sequence: CDR1 MNHEY, CDR2 SMNVEV (reference sequence). V lost 8 bases and J 4 bases, leaving 19 bases between the germline ends. This CDR3 spans 15 amino acids. The CDR3 region has the DNA TGTGCCAGCGCAATGACGTCCGGGGCCTCAGATACGCAGTATTTT. Its translation: CASAMTSGASDTQYF.

The chain carries TRBV12-3 or TRBV12-4 and TRBJ2-5; 7 bases align to TRBD1. This CDR3 region has 14 residues. Trimming removed 6 bases from V and 9 bases from J; junction bases left unmatched: 13. CDR3 residues: CASRPGGPDDAQYF. The DNA for the CDR3 is TGTGCCAGCAGGCCAGGGGGTCCGGATGACGCCCAGTACTTC.

This chain uses TRBV6-2 or TRBV6-3 with TRBJ1-6; a possible D gene is TRBD1 (5 bases). In germline, CDR1 is MNHEY, CDR2 SVGEGT. The V end lost 6 bases, the J end lost 6 bases, and 15 bases lay between the germline ends. The CDR3 consists of 15 residues. In nucleotides, the CDR3 is TGTGCCAGCAGACGAACCGGGACGTTTAATTCACCCCTCCACTTT. The encoded protein is CASRRTGTFNSPLHF.